This TCR beta chain appears in the sequencing data of a study of cytomegalovirus exposure and HLA in healthy donors. Both 60 Vbeta primers and 13 Jbeta primers went into the PCR. Profiled with immunoSEQ multiplex PCR; TCRdb holds only in-frame clones, not every one. The sample yields approximately 100,000 clones, over 70% seen once. The sample consisted of PBMCs. The clonotype originates from a woman aged 40-49 years in good health and CMV-seronegative.

The CDR3 region has the DNA TGCAGCGTCGCCGGCGGGCAGGCAACTGAAGCTTTCTTT. Encoded protein: CSVAGGQATEAFF. This sequence joins TRBV29-1 and TRBJ1-1, with unresolved D. Between the trimmed V and J ends, which lost 6 bases and 5 bases, there was a span of 16 bases. The CDR3 sequence is 13 residues long. CDR1 and CDR2 from the germline V gene are SQVTM and ANQGSEA.